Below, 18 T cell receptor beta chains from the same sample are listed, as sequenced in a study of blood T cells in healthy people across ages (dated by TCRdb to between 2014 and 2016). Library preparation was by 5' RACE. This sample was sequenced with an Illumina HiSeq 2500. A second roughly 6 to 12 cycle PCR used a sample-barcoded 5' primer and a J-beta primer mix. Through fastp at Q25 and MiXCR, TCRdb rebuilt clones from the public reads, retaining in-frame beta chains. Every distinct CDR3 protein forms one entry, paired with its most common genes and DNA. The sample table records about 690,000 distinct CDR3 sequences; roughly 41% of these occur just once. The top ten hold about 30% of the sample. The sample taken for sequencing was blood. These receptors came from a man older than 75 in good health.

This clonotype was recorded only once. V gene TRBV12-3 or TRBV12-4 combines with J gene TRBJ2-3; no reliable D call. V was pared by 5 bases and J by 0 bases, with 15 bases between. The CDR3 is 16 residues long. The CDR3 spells CASSPPSLSSTDTQYF. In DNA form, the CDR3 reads TGTGCCAGCAGTCCCCCCTCGTTGTCTAGCACAGATACGCAGTATTTT.

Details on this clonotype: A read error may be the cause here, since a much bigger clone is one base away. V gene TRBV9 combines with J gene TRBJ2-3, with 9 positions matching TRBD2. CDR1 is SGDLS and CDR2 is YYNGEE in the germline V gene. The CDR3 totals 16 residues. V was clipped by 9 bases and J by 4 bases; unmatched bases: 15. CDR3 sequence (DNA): TGTGCCACAGTCCAGGGAGCGGGGGGAGGTTCAGATACGCAGTATTTT. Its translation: CATVQGAGGGSDTQYF. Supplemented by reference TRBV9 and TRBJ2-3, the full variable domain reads DSGVTQTPKHLITATGQRVTLRCSPRSGDLSVYWYQQSLDQGLQFLIQYYNGEERAKGNILERFSAQQFPDLHSELNLSSLELGDSALYFCATVQGAGGGSDTQYFGPGTRLTVL.

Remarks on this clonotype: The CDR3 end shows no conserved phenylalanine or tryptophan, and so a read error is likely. The CDR3 here is CSARDQAGRHEQYI. DNA for the CDR3: TGCAGTGCTAGAGACCAGGCAGGGAGGCACGAGCAGTACATC. This chain uses TRBV20-1 with TRBJ2-7, with TRBD2 as a possible D gene (6 bases). Germline CDR1 reads DFQATT; CDR2 reads SNEGSKA (reference sequence). There are 14 residues in the CDR3. The V end lost 0 bases, the J end lost 5 bases, and 14 bases lay between the germline ends.

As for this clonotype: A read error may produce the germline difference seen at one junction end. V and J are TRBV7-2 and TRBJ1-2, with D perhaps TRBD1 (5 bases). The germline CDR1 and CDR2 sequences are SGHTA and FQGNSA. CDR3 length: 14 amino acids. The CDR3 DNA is TGTGCCGGCAGCCAGGGCAGAGCTAACTATGGCTACACCTTC. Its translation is CAGSQGRANYGYTF.

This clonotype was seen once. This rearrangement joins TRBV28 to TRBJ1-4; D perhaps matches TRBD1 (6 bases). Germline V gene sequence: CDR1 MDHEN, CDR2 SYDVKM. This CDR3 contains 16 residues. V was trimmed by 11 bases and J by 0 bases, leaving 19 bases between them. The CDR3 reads CAGTPPGQATNEKLFF. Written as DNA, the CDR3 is TGTGCCGGCACCCCTCCGGGACAAGCAACTAATGAAAAACTGTTTTTT.

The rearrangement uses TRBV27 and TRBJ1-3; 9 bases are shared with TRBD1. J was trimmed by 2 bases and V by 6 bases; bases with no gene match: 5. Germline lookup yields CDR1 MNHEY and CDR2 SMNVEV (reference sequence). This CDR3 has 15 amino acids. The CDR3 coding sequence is TGTGCCAGCAGATCCACAGGGGGCGCTGGAAACACCATATATTTT. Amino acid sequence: CASRSTGGAGNTIYF.

The CDR3 DNA reads as TGCAGTGCGCCGGTCAGGGGATTTAATGGCTACACCTTC. It translates to CSAPVRGFNGYTF. The J gene is TRBJ1-2, the V gene TRBV20-1, with D tentatively TRBD1 (6 bases). The V gene's germline CDR1 is DFQATT and CDR2 SNEGSKA (reference sequence). The CDR3 sequence is 13 residues long. V gave up 6 bases and J gave up 6 bases, with 17 bases separating them.

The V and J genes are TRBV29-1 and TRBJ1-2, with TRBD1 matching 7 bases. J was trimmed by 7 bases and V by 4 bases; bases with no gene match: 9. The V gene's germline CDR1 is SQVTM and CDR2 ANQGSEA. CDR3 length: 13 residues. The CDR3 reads CSVGFSRGSGYTF. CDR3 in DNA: TGCAGCGTTGGGTTCTCCAGGGGGTCTGGCTACACCTTC.

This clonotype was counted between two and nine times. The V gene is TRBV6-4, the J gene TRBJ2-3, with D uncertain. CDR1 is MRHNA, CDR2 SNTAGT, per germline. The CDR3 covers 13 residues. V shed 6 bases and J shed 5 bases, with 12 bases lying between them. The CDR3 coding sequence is TGTGCCAGCAGCCCCCGACTTGAAGATACGCAGTATTTT. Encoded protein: CASSPRLEDTQYF.

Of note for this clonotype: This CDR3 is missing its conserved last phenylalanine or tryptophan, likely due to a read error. As DNA, the CDR3 is TGCAGTGCTACGGGACAGATCTACAATGAGCAGTTCCTC. It yields the protein CSATGQIYNEQFL. The chain links TRBV20-1 to TRBJ2-1, with TRBD1 matching 7 bases. CDR3 length equals 13 residues. After removal of 4 bases from V and 3 bases from J, the junction contained 3 bases not matched to a gene. Per the germline V gene, CDR1 is DFQATT and CDR2 is SNEGSKA (reference sequence).

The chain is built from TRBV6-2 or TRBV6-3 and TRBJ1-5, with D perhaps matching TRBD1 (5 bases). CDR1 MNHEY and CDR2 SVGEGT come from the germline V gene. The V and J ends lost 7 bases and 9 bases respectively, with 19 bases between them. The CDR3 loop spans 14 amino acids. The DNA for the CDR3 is TGTGCCAGCACCACAAGACAGTATGGGGGGCCCCAGCATTTT. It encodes CASTTRQYGGPQHF.

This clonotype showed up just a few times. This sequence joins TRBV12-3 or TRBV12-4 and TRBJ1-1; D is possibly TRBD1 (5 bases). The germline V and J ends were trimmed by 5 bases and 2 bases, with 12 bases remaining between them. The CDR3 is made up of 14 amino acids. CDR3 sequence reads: CASSLIGDNTEAFF. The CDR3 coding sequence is TGTGCCAGCAGTCTCATAGGGGACAACACTGAAGCTTTCTTT.

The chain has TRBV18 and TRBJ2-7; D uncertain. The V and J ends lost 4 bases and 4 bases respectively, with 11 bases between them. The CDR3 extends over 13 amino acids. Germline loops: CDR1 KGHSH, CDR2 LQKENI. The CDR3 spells CASSRPNEYEQYF. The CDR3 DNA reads TGTGCCAGCTCACGACCGAACGAGTACGAGCAGTACTTC.

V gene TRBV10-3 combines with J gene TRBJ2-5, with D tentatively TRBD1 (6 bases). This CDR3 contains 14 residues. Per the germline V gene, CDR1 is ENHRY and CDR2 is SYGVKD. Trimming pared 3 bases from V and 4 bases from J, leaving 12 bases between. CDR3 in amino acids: CAISEGTGSETQYF. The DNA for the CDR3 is TGTGCCATCAGTGAAGGCACAGGGTCAGAGACCCAGTACTTC.

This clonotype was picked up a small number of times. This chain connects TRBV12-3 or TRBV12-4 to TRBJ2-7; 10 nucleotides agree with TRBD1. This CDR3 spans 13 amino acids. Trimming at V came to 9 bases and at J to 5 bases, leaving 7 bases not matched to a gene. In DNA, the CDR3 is TGTGCCAGTACCGGGACAGGGGTTAACGAGCAGTACTTC. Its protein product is CASTGTGVNEQYF.

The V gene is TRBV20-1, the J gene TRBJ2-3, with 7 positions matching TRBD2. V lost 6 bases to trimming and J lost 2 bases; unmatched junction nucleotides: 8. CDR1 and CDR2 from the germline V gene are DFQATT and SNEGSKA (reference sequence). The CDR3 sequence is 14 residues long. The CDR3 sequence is CSAPPAGTTDTQYF. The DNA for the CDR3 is TGCAGTGCCCCCCCAGCGGGGACCACAGATACGCAGTATTTT.

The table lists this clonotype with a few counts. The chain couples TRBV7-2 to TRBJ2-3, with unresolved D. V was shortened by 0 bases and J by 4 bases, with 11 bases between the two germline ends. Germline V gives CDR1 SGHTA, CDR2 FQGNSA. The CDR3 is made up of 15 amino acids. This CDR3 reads CASSLAGTFSDTQYF. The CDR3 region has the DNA TGTGCCAGCAGCTTAGCGGGCACATTCTCAGATACGCAGTATTTT.

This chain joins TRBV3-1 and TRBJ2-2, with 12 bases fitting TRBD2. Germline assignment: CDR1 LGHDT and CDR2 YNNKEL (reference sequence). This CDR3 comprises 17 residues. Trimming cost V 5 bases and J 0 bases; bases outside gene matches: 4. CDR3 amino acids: CASSKTSGGSNTGELFF. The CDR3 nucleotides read TGTGCCAGCAGCAAGACTAGCGGGGGATCGAACACCGGGGAGCTGTTTTTT.